The rows below give T cell receptor beta chains drawn from one sample of a study of T-cell memory formation after mild COVID-19. TCRdb re-called the 5' RACE reads with MiXCR, one entry per CDR3 protein. The repertoire has approximately 260,000 distinct CDR3 sequences, approximately 18% of them found once; the top ten carry more than 20%. Sequencing used PBMCs or a T cell subset sorted from them (not recorded which). The receptors were gathered from a man younger than 35 who had mild COVID-19 (a few samples of this study predate the infection). Cell type and time point are not known. Each CDR3 is given with its conserved first and last residue. A D gene is named only where the DNA matches it firmly. Expanded clones get a size class; other rows say once, few or many, or leave the size out.

cdr3_aa cdr3_nt clone_size j_call d_call v_call cdr3_length
CAISESGGQGVKNIQYF TGTGCCATCAGTGAGTCGGGGGGACAGGGAGTCAAAAACATTCAGTACTTC few TRBJ2-4 TRBD1 TRBV10-3 17
CASSLGGGSQPQHF TGTGCCAGCAGCTTAGGGGGGGGGAGTCAGCCCCAGCATTTT few TRBJ1-5 NA TRBV7-6 14
CASSLQGVDTGELFF TGTGCCAGCAGCTTACAGGGGGTCGACACCGGGGAGCTGTTTTTT few TRBJ2-2 TRBD1 TRBV7-2 15
CSVEDRTGAITEAFF TGCAGCGTTGAAGACCGGACAGGGGCGATCACTGAAGCTTTCTTT NA TRBJ1-1 TRBD1 TRBV29-1 15
CASSLDRHIQYF TGTGCCAGCAGCTTAGACAGGCACATTCAGTACTTC few TRBJ2-4 NA TRBV7-9 12
CSARVAGKNIQYF TGCAGTGCTAGAGTGGCCGGGAAAAACATTCAGTACTTC NA TRBJ2-4 NA TRBV20-1 13
CASSKTGTRIGELFF TGTGCCAGCAGCAAAACCGGGACAAGGATCGGGGAGCTGTTTTTT many TRBJ2-2 NA TRBV7-9 15
CASADRNSPLHF TGTGCCAGCGCGGACAGGAATTCACCCCTCCACTTT many TRBJ1-6 TRBD1 TRBV27 12
CASSYSGRGYGYTF TGTGCCAGCAGTTATTCGGGACGGGGCTATGGCTACACCTTC NA TRBJ1-2 NA TRBV6-2/TRBV6-3 14
CATSDATGVGYTF TGTGCCACCAGTGATGCGACAGGGGTTGGCTACACCTTC NA TRBJ1-2 TRBD1 TRBV24-1 13
CASSSRDRARREQYF TGTGCCAGCAGCTCCCGGGACAGGGCCAGGAGGGAGCAGTACTTC few TRBJ2-7 TRBD1 TRBV12-3/TRBV12-4 15
CSARDPGQLTKSGNTIYF TGCAGTGCTAGAGATCCGGGACAGCTAACGAAATCTGGAAACACCATATATTTT NA TRBJ1-3 TRBD1 TRBV20-1 18
CASSFLDRNQDETQYF TGTGCCAGCAGCTTCTTGGACCGTAACCAGGACGAGACCCAGTACTTC NA TRBJ2-5 NA TRBV5-6 16
CASSSRVSTEAFF TGCGCCAGCAGCTCCCGGGTTAGCACTGAAGCTTTCTTT NA TRBJ1-1 NA TRBV4-3 13
CASHQYGPYEQYF TGTGCCAGCCACCAGTACGGCCCGTACGAGCAGTACTTC few TRBJ2-7 NA TRBV7-2 13
CASSGTAEKLFF TGTGCCAGCAGCGGGACCGCCGAAAAACTGTTTTTT NA TRBJ1-4 NA TRBV12-3/TRBV12-4 12
CASSLAVGGDTGELFF TGTGCCAGCAGCTTAGCGGTGGGCGGGGACACCGGGGAGCTGTTTTTT NA TRBJ2-2 NA TRBV7-6 16
CASSRGTGTYNEQFF TGCGCGAGCAGCCGAGGGACAGGAACCTACAATGAGCAGTTCTTC once TRBJ2-1 TRBD1 TRBV4-3 15
CATSPGNDYGYTF TGCGCCACCTCCCCAGGGAATGACTATGGCTACACCTTC few TRBJ1-2 NA TRBV5-1 13
CASSQGGLAGGLAHEQYF TGTGCCAGCAGCCAGGGGGGACTAGCGGGGGGCCTAGCCCACGAGCAGTACTTC NA TRBJ2-7 TRBD2 TRBV5-4 18
CASSWTGGYEETQYF TGTGCCAGCAGCTGGACAGGAGGGTATGAAGAGACCCAGTACTTC NA TRBJ2-5 NA TRBV6-5 15
CATSRDKAQPQHF TGTGCCACCAGCAGAGATAAGGCTCAGCCCCAGCATTTT many TRBJ1-5 NA TRBV15 13